Many counts were recorded for the clone carrying this T cell receptor beta chain. Time point defined: before trial treatment. TRAV- and TRBV-specific primers primed first-strand cDNA, covering alpha and beta chains. Amplification of TCRs used a constant-region primer and V-primer adapter for roughly 22 PCR cycles. One entry per CDR3 protein, called by TCRdb with MiXCR from the reads. The sample carries around 64,000 distinct CDR3 sequences, more than 20% recorded once. V lost 5 bases and J lost 1, with 13 bases in between. Germline V gene data show CDR1 as DFQATT and CDR2 as SNEGSKA (reference sequence). This CDR3 is built from 14 residues. The data stem from a study of low-dose radiotherapy and immunotherapy resistance in tumors.

V is TRBV20-1 and J is TRBJ2-3, with TRBD1 as a possible D gene (5 bases). The specimen was PBMCs, collected before treatment. This clonotype was obtained from a male donor with rectosigmoid adenocarcinoma. The CDR3 nucleotides read TGCAGTGCTCCTTGGGGCGGAGGCACAGATACGCAGTATTTT. Translated: CSAPWGGGTDTQYF.